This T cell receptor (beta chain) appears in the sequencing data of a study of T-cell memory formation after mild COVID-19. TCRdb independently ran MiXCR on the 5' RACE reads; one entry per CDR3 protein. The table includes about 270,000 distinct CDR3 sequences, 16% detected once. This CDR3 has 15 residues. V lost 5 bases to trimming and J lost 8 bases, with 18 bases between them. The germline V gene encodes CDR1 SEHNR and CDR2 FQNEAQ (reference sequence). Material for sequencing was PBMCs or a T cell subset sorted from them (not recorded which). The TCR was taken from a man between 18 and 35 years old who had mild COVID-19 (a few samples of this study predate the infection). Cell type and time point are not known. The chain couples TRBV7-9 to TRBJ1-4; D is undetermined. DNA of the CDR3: TGTGCCAGCAGCCCATGGAGGTCGGAAAGAGAAAAACTGTTTTTT. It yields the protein CASSPWRSEREKLFF.